What follows is one T cell receptor (beta chain) and its context. Per germline, CDR1 ENHRY and CDR2 SYGVKD. This CDR3 has 15 residues. Trimming at V came to 6 bases and at J to 8 bases, leaving 8 bases not matched to a gene. The data derive from a study of cytomegalovirus exposure and HLA in healthy donors. With 60 Vbeta and 13 Jbeta primers, the PCR was carried out. Measured with immunoSEQ multiplex PCR; TCRdb has only the in-frame clones, and not every one. The profile shows approximately 200,000 clones, 79% of them singletons. The V and J genes are TRBV10-3 and TRBJ2-1; 12 bases line up with TRBD1. This receptor was taken from a girl aged 5-17 years in good health and CMV-seropositive. Sequencing was carried out using PBMCs. The CDR3 region has the DNA TGTGCCATCAGCGGTGGAGGGGACAGGGGGCATGAGCAGTTCTTC. Its translation is CAISGGGDRGHEQFF.